The rows below give T cell receptor beta chains drawn from one sample of a study of cytomegalovirus exposure and HLA in healthy donors. Sequencing used immunoSEQ multiplex PCR; TCRdb keeps in-frame clones, though not all of them. The data include some 110,000 clones; the top ten clones carry under 2.5%. Sample: PBMCs. These receptors were collected from a man in his forties or fifties in good health and CMV-seronegative. CDR3s include the opening cysteine and the closing phenylalanine or tryptophan. A D gene is named only where the DNA matches it firmly.

D gene: -
J gene: TRBJ1-2
V gene: TRBV7-2
CDR3 DNA: TGTGCCAGCAGGTTGACAGACTTCTATGGCTACACCTTC
CDR3 protein: CASRLTDFYGYTF

D gene: -
J gene: TRBJ1-1
V gene: TRBV7-9
CDR3 DNA: TGTGCCAGCGGTCTTGGGTGGCGGGCTTTCTTT
CDR3 protein: CASGLGWRAFF

D gene: -
J gene: TRBJ1-6
V gene: TRBV19
CDR3 DNA: TGTGCCAGTAGTATTAACGGGGAAGGGAGATCACCCCTCCACTTT
CDR3 protein: CASSINGEGRSPLHF

D gene: -
J gene: TRBJ2-5
V gene: TRBV7-8
CDR3 DNA: TGTGCCAGCAGCTTAGCGTCCAGGGGAATGAGGGAGACCCAGTACTTC
CDR3 protein: CASSLASRGMRETQYF

D gene: -
J gene: TRBJ2-1
V gene: TRBV9
CDR3 DNA: TGTGCCAGCAGCAGGGAGGGGGTCGGTGGGGTCAATGAGCAGTTCTTC
CDR3 protein: CASSREGVGGVNEQFF

D gene: TRBD2
J gene: TRBJ2-1
V gene: TRBV15
CDR3 DNA: TGTGCCACCAGCAGAGGCATGGGGCCTCTAGCGGGGTCGGGGAATGAGCAGTTCTTC
CDR3 protein: CATSRGMGPLAGSGNEQFF

D gene: -
J gene: TRBJ2-2
V gene: TRBV7-8
CDR3 DNA: TGTGCCAGCAGCTTAGAGAACAGGGCCACCGGGGAGCTGTTTTTT
CDR3 protein: CASSLENRATGELFF

D gene: TRBD2
J gene: TRBJ2-1
V gene: TRBV7-6
CDR3 DNA: TGTGCCAGCAGCTTAGGGACTAGCGCGAGGAGTGAGCAGTTCTTC
CDR3 protein: CASSLGTSARSEQFF

D gene: TRBD1
J gene: TRBJ1-2
V gene: TRBV19
CDR3 DNA: TGTGCCAGTACCGGGACAGGGGGCGCGTTAGGTTTCTACACCTTC
CDR3 protein: CASTGTGGALGFYTF

D gene: -
J gene: TRBJ1-4
V gene: TRBV19
CDR3 DNA: TGTGCCAGTAGTACCAGACAGGCCGGGGAAAAACTGTTTTTT
CDR3 protein: CASSTRQAGEKLFF

D gene: TRBD1
J gene: TRBJ2-7
V gene: TRBV7-9
CDR3 DNA: TGTGCCAGCAGTTTGGTCCAGGGGGCGATCGAGCAGTACTTC
CDR3 protein: CASSLVQGAIEQYF

D gene: -
J gene: TRBJ1-2
V gene: TRBV11-3
CDR3 DNA: TGTGCCAGCAGCTTAGATCTAGCGGCTTCCTCCTATGGCTACACCTTC
CDR3 protein: CASSLDLAASSYGYTF

D gene: -
J gene: TRBJ1-3
V gene: TRBV7-9
CDR3 DNA: TGTGCCAGCAACATACAGGGCTTCGGAAACACCATATATTTT
CDR3 protein: CASNIQGFGNTIYF

D gene: -
J gene: TRBJ1-2
V gene: TRBV6-5
CDR3 DNA: TGTGCCAGCAGTTCTCAGGGAGGCTACACCTTC
CDR3 protein: CASSSQGGYTF

D gene: TRBD1
J gene: TRBJ2-7
V gene: TRBV6-6
CDR3 DNA: TGTGCCAGCAGTGTAGGACAGGGAGGCTACGAGCAGTACTTC
CDR3 protein: CASSVGQGGYEQYF

D gene: TRBD2
J gene: TRBJ2-1
V gene: TRBV6-1
CDR3 DNA: TGTGCCAGCAGTGAAGCAGGACTAGCGGGCCTCATCTTC
CDR3 protein: CASSEAGLAGLIF

D gene: TRBD1
J gene: TRBJ1-4
V gene: TRBV10-1
CDR3 DNA: TGCGCCAGCAGTGAGTCCAGGACAGGGGGCTTCGGAAAACTGTTTTTT
CDR3 protein: CASSESRTGGFGKLFF

D gene: -
J gene: TRBJ1-1
V gene: TRBV2
CDR3 DNA: TGTGCCAGCAGTCCCGGGGTATCCGCTGAAGCTTTCTTT
CDR3 protein: CASSPGVSAEAFF

D gene: -
J gene: TRBJ1-3
V gene: TRBV6-6
CDR3 DNA: TGTGCCAGCAGTTACGGCAGCTCTGGAAACACCATATATTTT
CDR3 protein: CASSYGSSGNTIYF

D gene: TRBD2
J gene: TRBJ2-1
V gene: TRBV10-2
CDR3 DNA: TGCGCCAGCAGTGTAGCGGGAGGTTTCAATGAGCAGTTCTTC
CDR3 protein: CASSVAGGFNEQFF

D gene: -
J gene: TRBJ1-1
V gene: TRBV5-1
CDR3 DNA: TGCGCCAGCAGCATAGTGGGACAGAACACTGAAGCTTTCTTT
CDR3 protein: CASSIVGQNTEAFF

D gene: TRBD2
J gene: TRBJ2-2
V gene: TRBV7-9
CDR3 DNA: TGTGCCAGCAGCTTAGCGGGAGGGAAAAACACCGGGGAGCTGTTTTTT
CDR3 protein: CASSLAGGKNTGELFF

D gene: TRBD1
J gene: TRBJ1-2
V gene: TRBV5-5
CDR3 DNA: TGTGCCAGCAGCATCGACAGGGACCCTCGAGGCTACACCTTC
CDR3 protein: CASSIDRDPRGYTF

D gene: TRBD2
J gene: TRBJ2-3
V gene: TRBV6-4
CDR3 DNA: TGTGCCAGCAGCTGGACTAGCGGGAACACAGATACGCAGTATTTT
CDR3 protein: CASSWTSGNTDTQYF

D gene: -
J gene: TRBJ2-7
V gene: TRBV15
CDR3 DNA: TGTGCCACCAGCAGAGATCCGGGGAGCTACGAGCAGTACTTC
CDR3 protein: CATSRDPGSYEQYF

D gene: -
J gene: TRBJ1-1
V gene: TRBV6-1
CDR3 DNA: TGTGCCAGCTCAGGACTGTCGACGGAAGCTTTCTTT
CDR3 protein: CASSGLSTEAFF

D gene: -
J gene: TRBJ2-7
V gene: TRBV11-3
CDR3 DNA: TGTGCCAGCAGCTTAGGCAGGGCCTACGAGCAGTACTTC
CDR3 protein: CASSLGRAYEQYF

D gene: TRBD2
J gene: TRBJ2-1
V gene: TRBV6-6
CDR3 DNA: TGTGCCAGCACCCGCCCCGGACTAGCGGGACCCAATGAGCAGTTCTTC
CDR3 protein: CASTRPGLAGPNEQFF

D gene: -
J gene: TRBJ2-7
V gene: TRBV11-2
CDR3 DNA: TGTGCCAGCAAAGCCTCCTACGAGCAGTACTTC
CDR3 protein: CASKASYEQYF

D gene: -
J gene: TRBJ2-7
V gene: TRBV10-1
CDR3 DNA: TGCGCCAGCAGGCTCTGGGACTGCAGCTCCTACGAGCAGTACTTC
CDR3 protein: CASRLWDCSSYEQYF

D gene: -
J gene: TRBJ2-3
V gene: TRBV6-5
CDR3 DNA: TGTGCCAGCAGTCCCTCCAGGGATACGCAGTATTTT
CDR3 protein: CASSPSRDTQYF

D gene: TRBD1
J gene: TRBJ2-2
V gene: TRBV5-5
CDR3 DNA: TGTGCCAGCAGCCCGGCTGGGACAGCGAACACCGGGGAGCTGTTTTTT
CDR3 protein: CASSPAGTANTGELFF

D gene: TRBD1
J gene: TRBJ2-2
V gene: TRBV30
CDR3 DNA: TGTGCACTCAGCCGGGACAGCTTTATGACCGGGGAGCTGTTTTTT
CDR3 protein: CALSRDSFMTGELFF

D gene: TRBD2
J gene: TRBJ2-1
V gene: TRBV4-3
CDR3 DNA: TGCGCCAGCAGCCAAAGAGTAGCGGGAACGGGCAATGAGCAGTTCTTC
CDR3 protein: CASSQRVAGTGNEQFF

D gene: TRBD1
J gene: TRBJ2-2
V gene: TRBV19
CDR3 DNA: TGTGCCAGTAGTACCGGGACAGGGTACACCGGGGAGCTGTTTTTT
CDR3 protein: CASSTGTGYTGELFF

D gene: -
J gene: TRBJ2-1
V gene: TRBV29-1
CDR3 DNA: TGCAGCGTTGACTACCTCTCCTACAATGAGCAGTTCTTC
CDR3 protein: CSVDYLSYNEQFF

D gene: TRBD1
J gene: TRBJ2-3
V gene: TRBV6-5
CDR3 DNA: TGTGCCAGCACCCCTCTGACAGGGGGCTCAGATACGCAGTATTTT
CDR3 protein: CASTPLTGGSDTQYF

D gene: TRBD2
J gene: TRBJ2-3
V gene: TRBV28
CDR3 DNA: TGTGCCAGCAGCGGGCGGGAGGTCGGCACAGATACGCAGTATTTT
CDR3 protein: CASSGREVGTDTQYF

D gene: -
J gene: TRBJ1-2
V gene: TRBV11-2
CDR3 DNA: TGTGCCAGCAGCTTAGACGGGGTTCGTGGCTACACCTTC
CDR3 protein: CASSLDGVRGYTF

D gene: TRBD2
J gene: TRBJ2-3
V gene: TRBV29-1
CDR3 DNA: TGCAGCGTTGAACTTCTAGCGGGAGATACGCAGTATTTT
CDR3 protein: CSVELLAGDTQYF

D gene: TRBD2
J gene: TRBJ2-7
V gene: TRBV11-3
CDR3 DNA: TGTGCCAGCAGCCCAACTAGCGGGAGCTACGAGCAGTACTTC
CDR3 protein: CASSPTSGSYEQYF

D gene: -
J gene: TRBJ1-1
V gene: TRBV11-2
CDR3 DNA: TGTGCCAGCAGCACAGTCACGTATTCGGCTCTCTTT
CDR3 protein: CASSTVTYSALF

D gene: -
J gene: TRBJ2-2
V gene: TRBV6-4
CDR3 DNA: TGTGCCAGTTCCCTCGGGAGAAACACCGGGGAGCTGTTTTTT
CDR3 protein: CASSLGRNTGELFF

D gene: -
J gene: TRBJ1-4
V gene: TRBV14
CDR3 DNA: TGTGCCAGCAGCGGTCGTCAGGGATATGAAAAACTGTTTTTT
CDR3 protein: CASSGRQGYEKLFF

D gene: TRBD1
J gene: TRBJ1-2
V gene: TRBV5-6
CDR3 DNA: TGTGCCAGCAGCTTGACTGTCGGACAGGGGGATGGCTACACCTTC
CDR3 protein: CASSLTVGQGDGYTF

D gene: -
J gene: TRBJ1-6
V gene: TRBV7-9
CDR3 DNA: TGTGCCAGCAGCTTAGTAGGGAGGTCCTATAATTCACCCCTCCACTTT
CDR3 protein: CASSLVGRSYNSPLHF

D gene: TRBD1
J gene: TRBJ2-1
V gene: TRBV5-1
CDR3 DNA: TGCGCCAGCAGCTACCGACAGGGCGACTCCTACAATGAGCAGTTCTTC
CDR3 protein: CASSYRQGDSYNEQFF